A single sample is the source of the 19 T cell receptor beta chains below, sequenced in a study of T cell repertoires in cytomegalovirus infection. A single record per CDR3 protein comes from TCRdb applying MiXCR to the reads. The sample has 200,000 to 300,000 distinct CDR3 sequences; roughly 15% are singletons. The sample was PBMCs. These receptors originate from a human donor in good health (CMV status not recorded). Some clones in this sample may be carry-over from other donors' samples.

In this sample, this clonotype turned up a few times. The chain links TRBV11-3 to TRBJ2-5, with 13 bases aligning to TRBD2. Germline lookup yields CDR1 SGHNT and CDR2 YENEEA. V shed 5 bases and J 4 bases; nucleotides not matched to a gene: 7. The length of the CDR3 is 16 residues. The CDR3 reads CASSPTSGRAGETQYF. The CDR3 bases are TGTGCCAGCAGCCCCACTAGCGGGAGGGCCGGAGAGACCCAGTACTTC.

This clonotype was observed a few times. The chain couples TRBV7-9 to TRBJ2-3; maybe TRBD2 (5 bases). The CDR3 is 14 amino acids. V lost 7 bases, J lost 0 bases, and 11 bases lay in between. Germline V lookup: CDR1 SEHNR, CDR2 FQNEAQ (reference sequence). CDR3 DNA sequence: TGTGCCAGCATCCCGGGAACTAGCACAGATACGCAGTATTTT. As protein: CASIPGTSTDTQYF.

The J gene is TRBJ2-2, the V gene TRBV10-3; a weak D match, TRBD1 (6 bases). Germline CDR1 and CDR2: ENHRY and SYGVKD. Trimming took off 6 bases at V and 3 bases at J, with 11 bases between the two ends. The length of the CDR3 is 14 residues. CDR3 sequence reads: CAISRDTHTGELFF. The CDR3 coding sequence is TGTGCCATCAGCCGGGACACCCACACCGGGGAGCTGTTTTTT.

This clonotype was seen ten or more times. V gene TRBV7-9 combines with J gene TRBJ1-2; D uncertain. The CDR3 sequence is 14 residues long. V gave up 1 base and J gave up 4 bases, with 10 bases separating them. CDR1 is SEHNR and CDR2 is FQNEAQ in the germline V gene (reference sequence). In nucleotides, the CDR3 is TGTGCCAGCAGCTTAGTCATACAGCTCTATGGCTACACCTTC. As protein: CASSLVIQLYGYTF.

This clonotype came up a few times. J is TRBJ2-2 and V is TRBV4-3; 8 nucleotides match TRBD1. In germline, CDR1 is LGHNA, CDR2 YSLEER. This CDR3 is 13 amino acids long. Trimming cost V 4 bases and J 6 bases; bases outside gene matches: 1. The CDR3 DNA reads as TGCGCCAGCAGCCCGACAGGGGCCGGGGAGCTGTTTTTT. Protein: CASSPTGAGELFF.

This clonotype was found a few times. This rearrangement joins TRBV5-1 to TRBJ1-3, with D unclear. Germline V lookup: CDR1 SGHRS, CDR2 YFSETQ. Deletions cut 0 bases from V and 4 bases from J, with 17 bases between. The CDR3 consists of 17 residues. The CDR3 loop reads CASSLGDRPTGGNTIYF. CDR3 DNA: TGCGCCAGCAGCTTGGGCGATCGCCCCACGGGAGGAAACACCATATATTTT.

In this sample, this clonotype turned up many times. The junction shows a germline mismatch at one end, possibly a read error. This CDR3 reads CASSQAGVQPQHF. The CDR3 nucleotides are TGTGCCAGCAGTCAAGCGGGGGTTCAGCCCCAGCATTTT. The rearrangement joins TRBV3-1 to TRBJ1-5; tentative D call: TRBD1 (5 bases). Per germline, CDR1 LGHDT and CDR2 YNNKEL (reference sequence). This CDR3 has 13 residues.

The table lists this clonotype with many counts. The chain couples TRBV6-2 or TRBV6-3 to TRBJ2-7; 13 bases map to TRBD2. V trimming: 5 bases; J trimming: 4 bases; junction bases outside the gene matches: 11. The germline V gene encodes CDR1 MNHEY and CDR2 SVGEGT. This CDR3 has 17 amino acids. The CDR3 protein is CASSHHPGLAGMYEQYF. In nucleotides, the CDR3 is TGTGCCAGCAGTCATCACCCGGGACTAGCGGGAATGTACGAGCAGTACTTC.

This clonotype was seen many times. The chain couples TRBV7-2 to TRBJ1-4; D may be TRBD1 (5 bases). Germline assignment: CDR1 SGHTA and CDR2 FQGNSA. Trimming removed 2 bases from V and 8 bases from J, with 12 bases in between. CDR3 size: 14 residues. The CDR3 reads CASSLQAGREKLFF. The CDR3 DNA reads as TGTGCCAGCAGCTTACAGGCAGGGAGGGAAAAACTGTTTTTT.

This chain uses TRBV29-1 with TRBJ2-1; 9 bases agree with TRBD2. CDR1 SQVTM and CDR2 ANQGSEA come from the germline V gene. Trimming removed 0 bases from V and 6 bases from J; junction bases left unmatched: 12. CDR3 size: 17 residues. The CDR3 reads CSVEESGHSGRVNEQFF. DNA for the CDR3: TGCAGCGTTGAAGAATCGGGTCATAGCGGGAGAGTCAATGAGCAGTTCTTC.

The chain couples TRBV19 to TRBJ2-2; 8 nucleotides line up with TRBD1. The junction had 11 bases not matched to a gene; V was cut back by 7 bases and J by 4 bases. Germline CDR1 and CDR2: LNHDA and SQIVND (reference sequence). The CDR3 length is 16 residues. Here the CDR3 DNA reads TGTGCCAGTACTACGCCGGGACAGGAGGCCACCGGGGAGCTGTTTTTT. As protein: CASTTPGQEATGELFF. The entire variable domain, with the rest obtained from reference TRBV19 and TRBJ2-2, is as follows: DGGITQSPKYLFRKEGQNVTLSCEQNLNHDAMYWYRQDPGQGLRLIYYSQIVNDFQKGDIAEGYSVSREKKESFPLTVTSAQKNPTAFYLCASTTPGQEATGELFFGEGSRLTVL.

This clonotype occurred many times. CDR3 nucleotide sequence: TGTGCCAGCAGCCTAGTTGGGGCCGGGGAGCTGTTTTTT. The encoded protein is CASSLVGAGELFF. J is TRBJ2-2 and V is TRBV6-2 or TRBV6-3; D remains unclear. Per the germline V gene, CDR1 is MNHEY and CDR2 is SVGEGT. The V end lost 6 bases, the J end lost 6 bases, and 11 bases lay between the germline ends. The CDR3 contains 13 residues.

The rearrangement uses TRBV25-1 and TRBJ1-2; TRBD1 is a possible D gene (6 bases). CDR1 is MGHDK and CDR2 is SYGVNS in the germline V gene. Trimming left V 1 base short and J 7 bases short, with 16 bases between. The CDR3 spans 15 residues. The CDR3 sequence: CASSESGAGAVGYTF. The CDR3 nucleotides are TGTGCCAGCAGTGAATCCGGAGCAGGGGCGGTTGGCTACACCTTC.

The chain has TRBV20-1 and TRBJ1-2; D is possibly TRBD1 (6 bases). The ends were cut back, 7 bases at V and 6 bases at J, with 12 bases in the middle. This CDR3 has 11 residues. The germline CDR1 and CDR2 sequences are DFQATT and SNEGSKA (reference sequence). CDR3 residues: CSVLGGNGYTF. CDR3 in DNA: TGCAGTGTCCTAGGGGGGAATGGCTACACCTTC.

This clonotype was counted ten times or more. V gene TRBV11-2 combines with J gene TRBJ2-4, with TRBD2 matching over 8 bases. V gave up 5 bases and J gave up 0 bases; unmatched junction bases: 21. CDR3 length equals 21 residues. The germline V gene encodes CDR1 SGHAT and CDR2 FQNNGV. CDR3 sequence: CASSNDGTGTRRGLAKNIQYF. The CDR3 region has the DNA TGTGCCAGCAGCAACGACGGGACCGGGACTAGGAGAGGTCTAGCCAAAAACATTCAGTACTTC.

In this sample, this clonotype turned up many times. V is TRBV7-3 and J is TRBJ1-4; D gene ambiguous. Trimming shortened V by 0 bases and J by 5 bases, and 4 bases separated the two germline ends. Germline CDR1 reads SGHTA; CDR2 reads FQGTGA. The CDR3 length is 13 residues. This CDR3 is CASSLTSNEKLFF. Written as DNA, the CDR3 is TGTGCCAGCAGCTTAACGTCGAATGAAAAACTGTTTTTT.

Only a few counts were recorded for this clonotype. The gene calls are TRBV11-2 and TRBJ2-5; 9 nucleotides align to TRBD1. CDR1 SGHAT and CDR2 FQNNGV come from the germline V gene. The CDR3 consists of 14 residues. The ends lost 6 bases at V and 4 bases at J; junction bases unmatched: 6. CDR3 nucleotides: TGTGCCAGCAGACCCACAGGGGGCACAGAGACCCAGTACTTC. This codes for CASRPTGGTETQYF. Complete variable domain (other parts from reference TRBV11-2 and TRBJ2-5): EAGVAQSPRYKIIEKRQSVAFWCNPISGHATLYWYQQILGQGPKLLIQFQNNGVVDDSQLPKDRFSAERLKGVDSTLKIQPAKLEDSAVYLCASRPTGGTETQYFGPGTRLLVL.

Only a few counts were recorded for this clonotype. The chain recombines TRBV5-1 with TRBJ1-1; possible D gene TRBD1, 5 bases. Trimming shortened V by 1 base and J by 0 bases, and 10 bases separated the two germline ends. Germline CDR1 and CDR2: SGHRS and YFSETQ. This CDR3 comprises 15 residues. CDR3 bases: TGCGCCAGCAGCTTGTCGGGACCGGTGAACACTGAAGCTTTCTTT. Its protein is CASSLSGPVNTEAFF.

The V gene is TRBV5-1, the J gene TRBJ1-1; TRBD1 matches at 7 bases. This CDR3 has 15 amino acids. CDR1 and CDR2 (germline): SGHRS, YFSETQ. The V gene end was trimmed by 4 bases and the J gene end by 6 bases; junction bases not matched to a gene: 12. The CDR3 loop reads CASSKSSGQRAEAFF. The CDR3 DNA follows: TGCGCCAGCAGCAAGTCATCGGGACAGCGGGCTGAAGCTTTCTTT. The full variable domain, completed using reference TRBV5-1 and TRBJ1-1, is KAGVTQTPRYLIKTRGQQVTLSCSPISGHRSVSWYQQTPGQGLQFLFEYFSETQRNKGNFPGRFSGRQFSNSRSEMNVSTLELGDSALYLCASSKSSGQRAEAFFGQGTRLTVV.